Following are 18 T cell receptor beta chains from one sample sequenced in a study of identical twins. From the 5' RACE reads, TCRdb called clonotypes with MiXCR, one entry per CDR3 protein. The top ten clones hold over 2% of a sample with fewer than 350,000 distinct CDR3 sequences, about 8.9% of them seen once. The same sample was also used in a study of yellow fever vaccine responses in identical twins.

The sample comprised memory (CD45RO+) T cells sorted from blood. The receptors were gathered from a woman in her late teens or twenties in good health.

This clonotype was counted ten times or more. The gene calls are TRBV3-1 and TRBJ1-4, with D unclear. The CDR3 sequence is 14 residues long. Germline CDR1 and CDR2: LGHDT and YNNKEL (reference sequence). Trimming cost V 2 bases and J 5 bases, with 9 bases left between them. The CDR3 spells CASSQRGSNEKLFF. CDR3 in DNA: TGTGCCAGCAGCCAACGAGGGTCGAATGAAAAACTGTTTTTT.

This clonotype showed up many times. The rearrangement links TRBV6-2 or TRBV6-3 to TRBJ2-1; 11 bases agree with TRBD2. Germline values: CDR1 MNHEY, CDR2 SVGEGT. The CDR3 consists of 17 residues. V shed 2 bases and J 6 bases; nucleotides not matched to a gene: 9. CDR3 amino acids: CASSYPQIAGGRNEQFF. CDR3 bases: TGTGCCAGCAGTTACCCCCAAATAGCGGGAGGGCGCAATGAGCAGTTCTTC.

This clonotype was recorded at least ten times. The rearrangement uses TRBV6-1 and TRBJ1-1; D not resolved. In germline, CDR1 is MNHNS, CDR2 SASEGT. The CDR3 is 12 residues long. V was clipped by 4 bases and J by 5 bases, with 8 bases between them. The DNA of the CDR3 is TGTGCCAGCAGTGTCCCCGATACTGAAGCTTTCTTT. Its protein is CASSVPDTEAFF.

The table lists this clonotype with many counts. CDR3: CSAPTSGNLGEQFF. CDR3 coding DNA: TGCAGTGCCCCGACTAGCGGGAATCTTGGTGAGCAGTTCTTC. V usage is TRBV20-1 and J usage is TRBJ2-1; 11 bases align to TRBD2. The J segment lost 9 bases and the V segment lost 6 bases, leaving 10 bases of the junction unmatched. CDR3 length: 14 residues. CDR1 is DFQATT, CDR2 SNEGSKA, per germline (reference sequence).

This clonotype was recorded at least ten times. CDR3 DNA: TGTGCCAGCAGTTTTAGCGGGGGGGCAAGTGAGCAGTTCTTC. This codes for CASSFSGGASEQFF. This chain uses TRBV12-3 or TRBV12-4 with TRBJ2-1; TRBD2 matches at 11 bases. The CDR3 contains 14 residues. Trimming at V came to 3 bases and at J to 9 bases, leaving 4 bases not matched to a gene.

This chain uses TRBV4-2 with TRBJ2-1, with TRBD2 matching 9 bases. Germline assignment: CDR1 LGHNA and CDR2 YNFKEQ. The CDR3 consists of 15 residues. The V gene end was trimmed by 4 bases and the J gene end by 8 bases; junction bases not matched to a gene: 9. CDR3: CASSPSGTKEDEQFF. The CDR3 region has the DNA TGTGCCAGCAGCCCTAGCGGGACCAAAGAGGATGAGCAGTTCTTC.

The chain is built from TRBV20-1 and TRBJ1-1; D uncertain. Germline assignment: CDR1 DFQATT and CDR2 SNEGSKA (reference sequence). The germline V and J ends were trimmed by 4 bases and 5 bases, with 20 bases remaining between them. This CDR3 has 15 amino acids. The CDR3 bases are TGCAGTGCTAAGGGCCTGGGTCGGGGTAGAACTGAAGCTTTCTTT. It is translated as CSAKGLGRGRTEAFF.

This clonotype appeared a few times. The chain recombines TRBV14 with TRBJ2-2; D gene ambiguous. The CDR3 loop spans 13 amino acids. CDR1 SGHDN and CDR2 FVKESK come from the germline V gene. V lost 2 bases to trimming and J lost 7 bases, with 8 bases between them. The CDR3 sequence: CASSQLVDGELFF. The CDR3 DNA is TGTGCCAGCAGCCAACTAGTCGACGGGGAGCTGTTTTTT. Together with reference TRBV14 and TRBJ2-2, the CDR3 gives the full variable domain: EAGVTQFPSHSVIEKGQTVTLRCDPISGHDNLYWYRRVMGKEIKFLLHFVKESKQDESGMPNNRFLAERTGGTYSTLKVQPAELEDSGVYFCASSQLVDGELFFGEGSRLTVL.

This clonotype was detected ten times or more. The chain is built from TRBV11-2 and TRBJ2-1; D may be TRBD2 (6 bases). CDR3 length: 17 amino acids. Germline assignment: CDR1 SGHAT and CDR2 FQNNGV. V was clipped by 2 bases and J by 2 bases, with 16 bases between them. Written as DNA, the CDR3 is TGTGCCAGCAGCTTAAAAGAACTAGCCCGGACCTACAATGAGCAGTTCTTC. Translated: CASSLKELARTYNEQFF.

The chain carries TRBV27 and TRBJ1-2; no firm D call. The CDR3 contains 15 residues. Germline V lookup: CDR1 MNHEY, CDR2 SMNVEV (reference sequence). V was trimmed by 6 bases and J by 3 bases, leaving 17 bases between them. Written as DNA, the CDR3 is TGTGCCAGCAGCCTTCGGGCCGAGCAGGACTATGGCTACACCTTC. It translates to CASSLRAEQDYGYTF.

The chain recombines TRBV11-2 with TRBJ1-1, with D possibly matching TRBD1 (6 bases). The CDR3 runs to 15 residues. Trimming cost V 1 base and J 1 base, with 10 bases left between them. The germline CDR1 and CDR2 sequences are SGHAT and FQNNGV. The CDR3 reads CASSLVGGQNTEAFF. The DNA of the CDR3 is TGTGCCAGCAGCTTAGTCGGGGGACAGAACACTGAAGCTTTCTTT.

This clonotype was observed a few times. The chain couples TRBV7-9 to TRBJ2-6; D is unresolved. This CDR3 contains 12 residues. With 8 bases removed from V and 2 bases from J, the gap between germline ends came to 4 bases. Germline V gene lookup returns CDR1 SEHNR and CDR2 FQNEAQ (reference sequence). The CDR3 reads CASRAGANVLTF. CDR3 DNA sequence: TGTGCCAGCCGGGCTGGGGCCAACGTCCTGACTTTC.

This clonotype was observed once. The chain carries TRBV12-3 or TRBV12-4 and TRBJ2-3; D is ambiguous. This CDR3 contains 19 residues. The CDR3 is CTFCLQSSLTLASTDTQYF. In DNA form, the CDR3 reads TGTACCTTCTGTCTCCAGTCGAGCCTAACCCTCGCTAGCACAGATACGCAGTATTTT.

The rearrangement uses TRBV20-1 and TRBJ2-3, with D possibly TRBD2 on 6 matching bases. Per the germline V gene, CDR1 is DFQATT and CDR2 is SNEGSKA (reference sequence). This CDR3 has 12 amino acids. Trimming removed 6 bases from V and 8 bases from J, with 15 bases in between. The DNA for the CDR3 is TGCAGTGCAAGGGACTCTGAGAGTACGCAGTATTTT. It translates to CSARDSESTQYF.

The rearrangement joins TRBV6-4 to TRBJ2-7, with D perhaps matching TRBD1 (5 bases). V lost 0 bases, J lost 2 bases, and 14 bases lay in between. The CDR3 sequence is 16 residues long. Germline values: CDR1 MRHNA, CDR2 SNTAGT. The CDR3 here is CASSDSISRATYEQYF. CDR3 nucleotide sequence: TGTGCCAGCAGTGACTCGATTTCCAGGGCGACCTACGAGCAGTACTTC.

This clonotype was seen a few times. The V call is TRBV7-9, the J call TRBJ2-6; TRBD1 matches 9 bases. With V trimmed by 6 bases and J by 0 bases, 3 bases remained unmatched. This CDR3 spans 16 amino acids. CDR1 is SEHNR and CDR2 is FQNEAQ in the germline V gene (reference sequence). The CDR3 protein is CASRPGQGSGANVLTF. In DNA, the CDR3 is TGTGCCAGCAGACCGGGACAGGGCTCTGGGGCCAACGTCCTGACTTTC.

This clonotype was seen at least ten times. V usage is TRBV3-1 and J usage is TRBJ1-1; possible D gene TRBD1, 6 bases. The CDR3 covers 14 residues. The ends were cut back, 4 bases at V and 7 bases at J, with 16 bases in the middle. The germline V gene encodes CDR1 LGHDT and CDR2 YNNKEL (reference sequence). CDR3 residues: CASSPGGGSREAFF. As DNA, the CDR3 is TGTGCCAGCAGCCCGGGCGGGGGCTCTCGTGAAGCTTTCTTT. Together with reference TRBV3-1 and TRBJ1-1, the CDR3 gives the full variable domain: DTAVSQTPKYLVTQMGNDKSIKCEQNLGHDTMYWYKQDSKKFLKIMFSYNNKELIINETVPNRFSPKSPDKAHLNLHINSLELGDSAVYFCASSPGGGSREAFFGQGTRLTVV.

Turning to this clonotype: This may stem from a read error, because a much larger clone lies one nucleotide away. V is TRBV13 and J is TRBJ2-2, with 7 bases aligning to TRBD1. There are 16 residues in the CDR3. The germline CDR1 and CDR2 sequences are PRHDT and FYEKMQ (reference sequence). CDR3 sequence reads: CASSLDRGRNTGERFF. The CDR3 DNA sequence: TGTGCCAGCAGCTTAGACAGGGGAAGGAACACCGGGGAGCGGTTTTTT.